Each of the 24 T cell receptor beta chains below was sequenced from the same sample in a study of blood T cell repertoires in COVID-19. Only in-frame clones appear in the TCRdb table, and some are missing; sequencing was by immunoSEQ multiplex PCR. This sample has 130,000 to 150,000 clones; approximately 80% occur once, and the top ten carry roughly 10%. The sequenced sample consisted of peripheral blood. Source of these receptors: a man aged 60 to 69 with active or convalescent COVID-19.

The CDR3 DNA reads as TGTGCCAGTAGTATAGAGTCCGGGGTACGCTCCTACGAGCAGTACGTC. This codes for CASSIESGVRSYEQYV. This rearrangement joins TRBV19 to TRBJ2-7, with D maybe TRBD2 (5 bases). CDR3 length: 16 amino acids. Germline assignment: CDR1 LNHDA and CDR2 SQIVND (reference sequence). Trimming stripped 0 bases from V and 0 bases from J, with 12 bases between.

The rearrangement joins TRBV6-5 to TRBJ2-7, with 7 bases aligning to TRBD1. In germline, CDR1 is MNHEY, CDR2 SVGAGI. The CDR3 is 14 residues long. V dropped 8 bases and J dropped 5; count of bases not matched to a gene: 12. The DNA of the CDR3 is TGTGCCAGCCAGGAAGGGGGCCTACTTGACGAGCAGTACGTC. Residues: CASQEGGLLDEQYV.

This chain connects TRBV4-3 to TRBJ2-1; possible D gene TRBD2, 6 bases. The CDR3 contains 13 residues. The germline V gene has CDR1 LGHNA and CDR2 YSLEER. Trimming shortened V by 5 bases and J by 5 bases, and 10 bases separated the two germline ends. The CDR3 nucleotides are TGCGCCAGCAGCTATCAGCGGGACAATGAGCAGTTCTTC. Residues: CASSYQRDNEQFF.

The genes are TRBV14 and TRBJ1-1, with D possibly matching TRBD1 (5 bases). CDR1 and CDR2 from the germline V gene are SGHDN and FVKESK. Between the trimmed V and J ends, which lost 3 bases and 4 bases, there was a span of 15 bases. The CDR3 extends over 15 amino acids. This CDR3 reads CASSHPRGRATEAFF. DNA for the CDR3: TGTGCCAGCAGCCATCCAAGGGGCAGGGCCACTGAAGCTTTCTTT.

This clone showed up just a few times. The chain links TRBV4-1 to TRBJ2-1; 10 bases are shared with TRBD2. Germline V CDR1 and CDR2: MGHRA, YSYEKL. This CDR3 spans 16 amino acids. After removal of 4 bases from V and 4 bases from J, the junction contained 7 bases not matched to a gene. The CDR3 loop reads CASSPSSGGRYNEQFF. CDR3 DNA: TGCGCCAGCAGCCCTTCTAGCGGGGGCCGGTACAATGAGCAGTTCTTC.

CDR3 amino acids: CASSDDRVDGYTF. The CDR3 region has the DNA TGTGCCAGCAGCGACGACAGGGTAGATGGCTACACCTTC. This chain uses TRBV11-2 with TRBJ1-2, with 7 bases lining up with TRBD1. The CDR3 sequence is 13 residues long. CDR1 is SGHAT and CDR2 is FQNNGV in the germline V gene. V was pared by 5 bases and J by 6 bases, with 6 bases of the junction left unmatched. The full variable domain, rest sourced from reference TRBV11-2 and TRBJ1-2, is EAGVAQSPRYKIIEKRQSVAFWCNPISGHATLYWYQQILGQGPKLLIQFQNNGVVDDSQLPKDRFSAERLKGVDSTLKIQPAKLEDSAVYLCASSDDRVDGYTFGSGTRLTVV.

This chain connects TRBV7-2 to TRBJ2-2; tentatively, D is TRBD2 (7 bases). Germline CDR1 and CDR2: SGHTA and FQGNSA. Between the trimmed V and J ends, which lost 3 bases and 2 bases, there was a span of 13 bases. The CDR3 totals 16 residues. The CDR3 here is CASSLLGGRNTGELFF. CDR3 in DNA: TGTGCCAGCAGCTTGCTCGGGGGGCGAAACACCGGGGAGCTGTTTTTT.

This chain connects TRBV6-2 or TRBV6-3 to TRBJ1-1; tentatively, D is TRBD1 (5 bases). The CDR3 is 14 residues long. Germline loops: CDR1 MNHEY, CDR2 SVGEGT. The ends were cut back, 0 bases at V and 8 bases at J, with 13 bases in the middle. The CDR3 DNA is TGTGCCAGCAGTTACTCGAGAGTCGGGGGAGAAGCTTTCTTT. Its translation: CASSYSRVGGEAFF.

This chain connects TRBV6-1 to TRBJ2-7, with D possibly TRBD2 on 5 matching bases. The CDR3 runs 13 residues. V was pared by 1 base and J by 3 bases, with 7 bases between. Per the germline V gene, CDR1 is MNHNS and CDR2 is SASEGT. CDR3 bases: TGTGCCAGCAGTGAAGGAGGGTTCTACGAGCAGTACGTC. It specifies CASSEGGFYEQYV.

This clone occurred once. This chain connects TRBV19 to TRBJ2-1; D is perhaps TRBD2 (5 bases). CDR3 length equals 15 residues. The germline V gene encodes CDR1 LNHDA and CDR2 SQIVND (reference sequence). Between the trimmed V and J ends, which lost 0 bases and 0 bases, there was a span of 6 bases. The CDR3 DNA sequence: TGTGCCAGTAGTATAGATGGGAGCTCCTACAATGAGCAGTTCTTC. Its protein product is CASSIDGSSYNEQFF.

The gene calls are TRBV19 and TRBJ2-5; D is undetermined. This CDR3 comprises 15 residues. Germline V lookup: CDR1 LNHDA, CDR2 SQIVND (reference sequence). The V end lost 1 base, the J end lost 0 bases, and 9 bases lay between the germline ends. For the CDR3, the DNA is TGTGCCAGTAGTATAGTCGCGACAAACCAAGAGACCCAGTACTTC. Translating gives CASSIVATNQETQYF.

The V gene is TRBV5-1, the J gene TRBJ2-7; D uncertain. The CDR3 extends over 13 amino acids. The germline V gene has CDR1 SGHRS and CDR2 YFSETQ. Trimming took 4 bases from V and 0 from J, leaving 8 bases between them. For the CDR3, the DNA is TGCGCCAGCAGCGCGACAAGCTCCTACGAGCAGTACTTC. As protein: CASSATSSYEQYF.

Details on this clone: This same CDR3 is encoded by further DNA sequences in the sample. V is TRBV6-2 or TRBV6-3 and J is TRBJ2-7, with D possibly matching TRBD2 (5 bases). Looked up from germline, CDR1 is MNHEY and CDR2 is SVGEGT. Trimming removed 3 bases from V and 2 bases from J, with 8 bases in between. The CDR3 loop spans 13 amino acids. CDR3 DNA: TGTGCCAGCAGTTATAGCGCTCCCTACGAGCAGTACGTC. This sequence encodes CASSYSAPYEQYV.

This chain joins TRBV15 and TRBJ2-3, with 8 bases matching TRBD1. Germline CDR1 LNHNV, CDR2 YYDKDF (reference sequence). The V and J ends lost 3 bases and 6 bases, in that order; junction bases with no gene match: 5. The CDR3 sequence is 14 residues long. The CDR3 DNA sequence: TGTGCCACCAGCAGCACAGGGGGATCGGATACGCAGTATTTT. Its translation: CATSSTGGSDTQYF. The full variable domain, its missing parts supplied by reference TRBV15 and TRBJ2-3, is DAMVIQNPRYQVTQFGKPVTLSCSQTLNHNVMYWYQQKSSQAPKLLFHYYDKDFNNEADTPDNFQSRRPNTSFCFLDIRSPGLGDTAMYLCATSSTGGSDTQYFGPGTRLTVL.

The chain is built from TRBV9 and TRBJ1-5; tentatively, D is TRBD1 (5 bases). The V and J ends lost 3 bases and 1 base respectively, with 8 bases between them. The CDR3 has 14 amino acids. CDR1 is SGDLS, CDR2 YYNGEE, per germline. The DNA for the CDR3 is TGTGCCAGCAGCGCGACAGAAAGCAATCAGCCCCAGCATTTT. Protein product: CASSATESNQPQHF. Full variable domain (outside the CDR3, taken from reference TRBV9 and TRBJ1-5): DSGVTQTPKHLITATGQRVTLRCSPRSGDLSVYWYQQSLDQGLQFLIQYYNGEERAKGNILERFSAQQFPDLHSELNLSSLELGDSALYFCASSATESNQPQHFGDGTRLSIL.

J is TRBJ1-1 and V is TRBV5-6; D is unclear. Trimming shortened V by 3 bases and J by 1 base, and 10 bases separated the two germline ends. The CDR3 has 14 residues. The germline V gene encodes CDR1 SGHDT and CDR2 YYEEEE. The CDR3 sequence is CASSYSPGNTEAFF. CDR3 nucleotide sequence: TGTGCCAGCAGCTACTCCCCGGGGAACACTGAAGCTTTCTTT.

This clone came up a few times. The rearrangement uses TRBV7-9 and TRBJ1-1; no reliable D call. Trimming stripped 1 base from V and 11 bases from J, with 11 bases between. The germline V gene encodes CDR1 SEHNR and CDR2 FQNEAQ (reference sequence). This CDR3 region has 12 residues. For the CDR3, the DNA is TGTGCCAGCAGCTTAGAACCACCGGTGGCTTTCTTT. Residues: CASSLEPPVAFF.

This rearrangement joins TRBV19 to TRBJ2-3; D unclear. The germline V gene encodes CDR1 LNHDA and CDR2 SQIVND (reference sequence). CDR3 length: 12 residues. V lost 5 bases and J 11 bases, leaving 14 bases between the germline ends. CDR3 in amino acids: CASSDTSEGQYF. CDR3 nucleotide sequence: TGTGCCAGTAGTGACACCTCGGAAGGGCAGTATTTT.

This chain links TRBV24-1 with TRBJ2-1; D not resolved. Per germline, CDR1 KGHDR and CDR2 SFDVKD. The CDR3 is made up of 15 amino acids. Trimming shortened V by 0 bases and J by 9 bases, and 14 bases separated the two germline ends. CDR3 residues: CATSDLGSRFGEQFF. The CDR3 nucleotides are TGTGCCACCAGTGATTTGGGATCTAGGTTTGGTGAGCAGTTCTTC.

The V gene is TRBV6-5, the J gene TRBJ1-4; TRBD1 matches 8 bases. The CDR3 is 14 residues long. J lost 7 bases, V lost 6 bases, and 7 bases had no gene match. Looked up from germline, CDR1 is MNHEY and CDR2 is SVGAGI. The CDR3 DNA reads as TGTGCCAGCAGCGCAGGGGGCATGAGTGAAAAACTGTTTTTT. This gives the protein CASSAGGMSEKLFF.

The chain has TRBV9 and TRBJ2-2; the D is unclear. The CDR3 extends over 13 amino acids. In germline, CDR1 is SGDLS, CDR2 YYNGEE. V shed 5 bases and J shed 2 bases, with 7 bases lying between them. The DNA of the CDR3 is TGTGCCAGCAGGGCCATAAACACCGGGGAGCTGTTTTTT. Its protein is CASRAINTGELFF.

V and J are TRBV4-3 and TRBJ1-1, with TRBD1 as a possible D gene (6 bases). V was cut by 4 bases and J by 0 bases, with 18 bases left in between. This CDR3 is 17 amino acids long. The V gene's germline CDR1 is LGHNA and CDR2 YSLEER. DNA of the CDR3: TGCGCCAGCAGCCCCCAGAGGGCCCAGGGGATGAACACTGAAGCTTTCTTT. This translates into CASSPQRAQGMNTEAFF.

The chain recombines TRBV2 with TRBJ1-5; a weak D match, TRBD1 (6 bases). Germline V CDR1 and CDR2: SNHLY, FYNNEI. V lost 5 bases to trimming and J lost 6 bases, with 14 bases between them. The CDR3 is 14 residues long. DNA for the CDR3: TGTGCCAGCAGTCTGGGGGGGGCCGTTCAGCCCCAGCATTTT. Protein: CASSLGGAVQPQHF.

The DNA for the CDR3 is TGTGCCAGCGCACGGGGCACAGATACGCAGTATTTT. Translation: CASARGTDTQYF. The V gene is TRBV6-5, the J gene TRBJ2-3; D is ambiguous. V was clipped by 8 bases and J by 1 base, with 7 bases between them. CDR1 is MNHEY and CDR2 is SVGAGI in the germline V gene. This CDR3 is built from 12 residues.